Following are 25 T cell receptor beta chains from one sample sequenced in a study of blood T cell repertoires in COVID-19. The data were produced by immunoSEQ multiplex PCR, yet TCRdb's version contains in-frame clones alone and is incomplete. The repertoire has roughly 250,000 clones, about 80% of them found once; the top ten carry 4% to 6%. Material: peripheral blood. The receptors shown here come from a woman of 80 years or more with active or convalescent COVID-19.

This clone was counted a few times. The rearrangement links TRBV2 to TRBJ1-5, with D possibly matching TRBD1 (5 bases). V was trimmed by 5 bases and J by 4 bases, leaving 12 bases between them. The CDR3 length is 14 residues. CDR1 and CDR2 from the germline V gene are SNHLY and FYNNEI. In DNA, the CDR3 is TGTGCCAGCAGTATCGGACACGTTAATCAGCCCCAGCATTTT. It specifies CASSIGHVNQPQHF.

V gene TRBV2 combines with J gene TRBJ2-3; a possible D gene is TRBD1 (6 bases). V lost 1 base and J lost 8, with 13 bases in between. The CDR3 runs 14 residues. Germline CDR1 SNHLY, CDR2 FYNNEI. This chain's CDR3 is CASSEGQDKGTQYF. The CDR3 DNA reads as TGTGCCAGCAGTGAAGGACAGGATAAGGGTACGCAGTATTTT.

This rearrangement joins TRBV28 to TRBJ2-7, with TRBD1 identical over 7 bases. This CDR3 has 14 amino acids. In germline, CDR1 is MDHEN, CDR2 SYDVKM. After removal of 3 bases from V and 6 bases from J, the junction contained 8 bases not matched to a gene. CDR3 sequence (DNA): TGTGCCAGCAGTTTGACAGGGCCCTTGACCGAGCAGTACTTC. It yields the protein CASSLTGPLTEQYF.

The CDR3 DNA is TGTGCCTGCAGGGGACAGGGGGTAATTCAGCCCCAGCATTTT. It translates to CACRGQGVIQPQHF. The V gene is TRBV19, the J gene TRBJ1-5; 11 nucleotides align to TRBD1. The V gene end was trimmed by 11 bases and the J gene end by 6 bases; junction bases not matched to a gene: 9. Germline CDR1 reads LNHDA; CDR2 reads SQIVND (reference sequence). The CDR3 spans 14 residues. The whole variable domain, filled in from reference TRBV19 and TRBJ1-5, reads DGGITQSPKYLFRKEGQNVTLSCEQNLNHDAMYWYRQDPGQGLRLIYYSQIVNDFQKGDIAEGYSVSREKKESFPLTVTSAQKNPTAFYLCACRGQGVIQPQHFGDGTRLSIL.

This chain connects TRBV3-1 (or the pseudogene TRBV3-2) to TRBJ2-3; 8 bases agree with TRBD2. Germline-derived CDR1 and CDR2 are LGHDT and YNNKEL (reference sequence). The CDR3 is 15 residues long. The J segment lost 8 bases and the V segment lost 1 base, leaving 8 bases of the junction unmatched. CDR3 DNA sequence: TGTGCCAGCAGCCAAGGATTAGCGGGAATTGGTACGCAGTATTTT. This codes for CASSQGLAGIGTQYF.

This clone has only a few counts. At the DNA level, this CDR3 is encoded by other sequences in the same sample as well. V is TRBV28 and J is TRBJ1-2, with a possible D match to TRBD1 (6 bases). Trimming took off 6 bases at V and 3 bases at J, with 11 bases between the two ends. CDR1 and CDR2 from the germline V gene are MDHEN and SYDVKM. This CDR3 has 13 residues. DNA of the CDR3: TGTGCCAGCAGCCTGCAGGGGTACTATGGCTACACCTTC. The encoded protein is CASSLQGYYGYTF.

The chain uses TRBV5-1 and TRBJ1-6; perhaps TRBD1 as D (6 bases). V was pared by 5 bases and J by 7 bases, with 16 bases between. CDR3 size: 15 residues. Germline V gene data show CDR1 as SGHRS and CDR2 as YFSETQ. The CDR3: CASSPSGEGNSPLHF. Here the CDR3 DNA reads TGCGCCAGCAGTCCTTCAGGGGAGGGGAATTCACCCCTCCACTTT.

This clone appeared a single time. This chain connects TRBV19 to TRBJ2-3, with D perhaps TRBD1 (5 bases). Germline-derived CDR1 and CDR2 are LNHDA and SQIVND (reference sequence). The germline V and J ends were trimmed by 2 bases and 3 bases, with 12 bases remaining between them. CDR3 size: 15 residues. CDR3 bases: TGTGCCAGTAGTATACGGGCAGGGAAGACAGATACGCAGTATTTT. Translation gives CASSIRAGKTDTQYF.

This clone was counted a few times. The rearrangement links TRBV6-5 to TRBJ2-1, with 8 bases matching TRBD1. Germline trimming cut 6 bases from V and 8 bases from J; bases unmatched to any gene: 6. CDR1 and CDR2 from the germline V gene are MNHEY and SVGAGI. The CDR3 consists of 13 residues. CDR3 sequence (DNA): TGTGCCAGCAGAGGACAGGGAAGGGATGAGCAGTTCTTC. It translates to CASRGQGRDEQFF.

This clone was observed once. The genes are TRBV3-1 (or the pseudogene TRBV3-2) and TRBJ1-2, with a tentative D call TRBD1 (5 bases). CDR1 LGHDT and CDR2 YNNKEL come from the germline V gene (reference sequence). V dropped 3 bases and J dropped 5 bases, with 13 bases sitting between them. This CDR3 spans 14 amino acids. The CDR3 reads CASSHSTALYGYTF. The DNA of the CDR3 is TGTGCCAGCAGCCACTCGACAGCTCTTTATGGCTACACCTTC.

The chain links TRBV10-3 to TRBJ1-5; D uncertain. Deletions cut 4 bases from V and 6 bases from J, with 13 bases between. Germline CDR1 is ENHRY and CDR2 is SYGVKD. The CDR3 contains 14 residues. The chain's CDR3 is CAISADGVSQPQHF. The CDR3 coding sequence is TGTGCCATCAGTGCGGACGGGGTAAGTCAGCCCCAGCATTTT.

In this sample, this clone turned up a few times. The chain is built from TRBV4-1 and TRBJ2-5; TRBD2 might be the D (6 bases). Looked up from germline, CDR1 is MGHRA and CDR2 is YSYEKL. Trimming removed 1 base at V and 5 bases at J, with 14 bases between. This CDR3 comprises 15 residues. CDR3 in amino acids: CASSQVWLRGETQYF. The CDR3 nucleotides are TGCGCCAGCAGCCAAGTGTGGCTCCGGGGGGAGACCCAGTACTTC.

V gene TRBV19 combines with J gene TRBJ1-6; D ambiguous. The CDR3 spans 17 residues. Germline V gives CDR1 LNHDA, CDR2 SQIVND (reference sequence). The V end was cut by 1 base, the J end by 5 bases, with 15 bases between. CDR3 sequence reads: CASSIGPDAGNNSPLHF. The CDR3 nucleotides read TGTGCCAGTAGTATAGGACCGGACGCGGGCAATAATTCACCCCTCCACTTT.

This chain connects TRBV11-2 to TRBJ1-2, with TRBD1 matching 8 bases. The CDR3 has 15 residues. V shed 3 bases, J shed 6 bases, and the junction held 9 bases outside the gene matches. CDR1 and CDR2 from the germline V gene are SGHAT and FQNNGV. The CDR3 here is CASSLRTGLGNGYTF. For the CDR3, the DNA is TGTGCCAGCAGCTTGAGGACAGGGTTAGGGAATGGCTACACCTTC.

The chain couples TRBV6-1 to TRBJ2-3, with D possibly being TRBD2 (6 bases). The V end lost 2 bases, the J end lost 1 base, and 13 bases lay between the germline ends. This CDR3 is 16 amino acids long. Germline-derived CDR1 and CDR2 are MNHNS and SASEGT. CDR3 DNA: TGTGCCAGCAGTGAAAGTGGCGGGGTGGGCACAGATACGCAGTATTTT. It is translated as CASSESGGVGTDTQYF.

The chain has TRBV29-1 and TRBJ2-3; D is ambiguous. The germline CDR1 and CDR2 sequences are SQVTM and ANQGSEA. The germline V and J ends were trimmed by 3 bases and 1 base, with 5 bases remaining between them. CDR3 size: 12 residues. CDR3 sequence reads: CSVDIGTDTQYF. The CDR3 DNA sequence: TGCAGCGTTGATATTGGCACAGATACGCAGTATTTT.

The chain employs TRBV2 and TRBJ1-2; TRBD1 is a possible D gene (5 bases). Germline loops: CDR1 SNHLY, CDR2 FYNNEI. The CDR3 runs 11 residues. V shed 6 bases and J shed 6 bases, with 8 bases lying between them. Written as DNA, the CDR3 is TGTGCCAGCAGCCGCAGGGATGGCTACACCTTC. Residues: CASSRRDGYTF.

V is TRBV10-3 and J is TRBJ2-7; no clear D. CDR1 is ENHRY, CDR2 SYGVKD, per germline. The CDR3 is 14 amino acids. Trimming left V 5 bases short and J 2 bases short, with 13 bases between. The CDR3 bases are TGTGCCATCAGTCGGGTTGGTACGCCCTACGAGCAGTACTTC. Protein sequence: CAISRVGTPYEQYF.

This chain joins TRBV18 and TRBJ1-2; D is possibly TRBD1 (5 bases). There are 13 residues in the CDR3. Germline loops: CDR1 KGHSH, CDR2 LQKENI. With 3 bases removed from V and 6 bases from J, the gap between germline ends came to 11 bases. The CDR3 nucleotides are TGTGCCAGCTCACCCCAGGGTTCGAATGGCTACACCTTC. This encodes CASSPQGSNGYTF.

The chain uses TRBV18 and TRBJ2-1; 7 bases map to TRBD2. V shed 3 bases, J shed 4 bases, and the junction held 12 bases outside the gene matches. The CDR3 runs 17 residues. The germline CDR1 and CDR2 sequences are KGHSH and LQKENI. In DNA, the CDR3 is TGTGCCAGCTCACCCCTTGGAATGCGGGGGAGTTACAATGAGCAGTTCTTC. The encoded protein is CASSPLGMRGSYNEQFF.

This clone was seen once. The chain has TRBV3-1 (or the pseudogene TRBV3-2) and TRBJ2-7, with TRBD1 matching 7 bases. This CDR3 has 13 amino acids. Trimming cost V 5 bases and J 6 bases; bases outside gene matches: 7. Germline V gene sequence: CDR1 LGHDT, CDR2 YNNKEL (reference sequence). DNA of the CDR3: TGTGCCAGCAGCACAGGGGCGGGCGGCGAGCAGTACTTC. Translating it yields CASSTGAGGEQYF.

The V and J genes are TRBV7-2 and TRBJ2-1; 9 nucleotides line up with TRBD2. The CDR3 sequence is 15 residues long. Germline trimming cut 8 bases from V and 8 bases from J; bases unmatched to any gene: 13. In germline, CDR1 is SGHTA, CDR2 FQGNSA. This chain's CDR3 is CASGSWREGRDEQFF. The CDR3, as DNA: TGTGCCAGCGGCTCTTGGCGGGAGGGCCGGGATGAGCAGTTCTTC.

The genes are TRBV10-3 and TRBJ1-1, with D possibly matching TRBD1 (5 bases). Germline V gene lookup returns CDR1 ENHRY and CDR2 SYGVKD. V was pared by 2 bases and J by 7 bases, with 8 bases between. The CDR3 runs to 12 residues. The CDR3, as DNA: TGTGCCATCAGTGAGACGCAGGGTGAAGCTTTCTTT. Its protein product is CAISETQGEAFF.

The V gene is TRBV5-4, the J gene TRBJ2-5; TRBD1 matches 7 bases. V trimming: 4 bases; J trimming: 3 bases; junction bases outside the gene matches: 6. This CDR3 spans 14 amino acids. Germline CDR1 SGHNT, CDR2 YYREEE (reference sequence). As DNA, the CDR3 is TGTGCCAGCAGCCATTCAGGGGGAGAAGAGACCCAGTACTTC. Amino acid sequence: CASSHSGGEETQYF.

The sample holds a few counts of this clone. The V gene is TRBV15, the J gene TRBJ1-5; D gene ambiguous. Germline V CDR1 and CDR2: LNHNV, YYDKDF (reference sequence). Trimming removed 0 bases from V and 4 bases from J, with 7 bases in between. This CDR3 region has 14 residues. The CDR3 region is CATSREQLNQPQHF. CDR3 sequence (DNA): TGTGCCACCAGCAGAGAACAGCTAAATCAGCCCCAGCATTTT.